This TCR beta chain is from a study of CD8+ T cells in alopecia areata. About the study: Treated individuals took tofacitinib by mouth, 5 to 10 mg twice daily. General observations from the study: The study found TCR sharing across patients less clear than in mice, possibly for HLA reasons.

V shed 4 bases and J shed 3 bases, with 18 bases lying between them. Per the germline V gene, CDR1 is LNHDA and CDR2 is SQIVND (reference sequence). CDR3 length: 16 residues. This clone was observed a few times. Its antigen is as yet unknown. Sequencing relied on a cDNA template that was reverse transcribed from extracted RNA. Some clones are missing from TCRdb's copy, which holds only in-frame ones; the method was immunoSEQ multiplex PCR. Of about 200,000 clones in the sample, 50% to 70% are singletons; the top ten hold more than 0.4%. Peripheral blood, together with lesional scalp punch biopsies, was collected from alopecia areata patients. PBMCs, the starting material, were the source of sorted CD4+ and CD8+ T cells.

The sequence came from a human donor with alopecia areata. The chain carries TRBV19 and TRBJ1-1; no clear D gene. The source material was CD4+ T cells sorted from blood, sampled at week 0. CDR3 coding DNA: TGTGCCAGTAGTAGTCCCCGGGGAGGCAGGTACACTGAAGCTTTCTTT. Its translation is CASSSPRGGRYTEAFF.